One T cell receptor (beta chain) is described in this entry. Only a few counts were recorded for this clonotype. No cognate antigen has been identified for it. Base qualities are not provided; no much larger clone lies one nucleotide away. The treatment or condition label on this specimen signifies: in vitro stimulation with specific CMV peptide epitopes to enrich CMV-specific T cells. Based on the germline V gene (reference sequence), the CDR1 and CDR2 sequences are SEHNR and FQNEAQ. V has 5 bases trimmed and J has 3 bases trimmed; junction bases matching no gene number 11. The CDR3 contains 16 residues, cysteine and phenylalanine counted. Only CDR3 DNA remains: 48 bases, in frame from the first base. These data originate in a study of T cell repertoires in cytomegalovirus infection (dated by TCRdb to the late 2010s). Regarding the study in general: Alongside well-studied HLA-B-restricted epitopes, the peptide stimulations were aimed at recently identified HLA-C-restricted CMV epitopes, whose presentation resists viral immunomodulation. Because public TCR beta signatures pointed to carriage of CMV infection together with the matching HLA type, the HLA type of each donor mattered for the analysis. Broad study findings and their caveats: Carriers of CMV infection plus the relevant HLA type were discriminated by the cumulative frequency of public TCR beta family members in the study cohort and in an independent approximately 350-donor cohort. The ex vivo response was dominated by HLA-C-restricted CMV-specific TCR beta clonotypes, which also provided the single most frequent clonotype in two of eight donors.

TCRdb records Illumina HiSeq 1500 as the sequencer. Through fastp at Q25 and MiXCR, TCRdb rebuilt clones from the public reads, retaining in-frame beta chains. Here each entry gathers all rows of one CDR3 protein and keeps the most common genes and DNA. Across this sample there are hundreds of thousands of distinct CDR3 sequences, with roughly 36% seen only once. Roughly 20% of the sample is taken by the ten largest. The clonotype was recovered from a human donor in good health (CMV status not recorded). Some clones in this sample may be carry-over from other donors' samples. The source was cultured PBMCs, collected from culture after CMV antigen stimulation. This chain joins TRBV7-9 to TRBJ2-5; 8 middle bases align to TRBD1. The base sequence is TGTGCCAGCAGCACCCGACAGGGGTATGGTAAAGAGACCCAGTACTTC. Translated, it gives CASSTRQGYGKETQYF.